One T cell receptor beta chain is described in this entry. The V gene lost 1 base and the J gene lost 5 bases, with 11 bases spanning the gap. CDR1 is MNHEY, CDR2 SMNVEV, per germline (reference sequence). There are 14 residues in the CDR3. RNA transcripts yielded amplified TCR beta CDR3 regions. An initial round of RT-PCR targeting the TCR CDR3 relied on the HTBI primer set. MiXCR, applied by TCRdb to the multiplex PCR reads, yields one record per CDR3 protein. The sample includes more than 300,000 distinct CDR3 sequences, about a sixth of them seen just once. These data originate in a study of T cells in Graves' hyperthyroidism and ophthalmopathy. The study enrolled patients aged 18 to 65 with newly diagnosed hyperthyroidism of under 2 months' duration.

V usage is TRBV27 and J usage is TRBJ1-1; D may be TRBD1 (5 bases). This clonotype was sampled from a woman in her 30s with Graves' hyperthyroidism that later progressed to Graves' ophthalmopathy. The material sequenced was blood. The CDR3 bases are TGTGCCAGCAGTTTATTCCAGGGTGGTACTGAAGCTTTCTTT. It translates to CASSLFQGGTEAFF.